A few counts support the clone carrying this T cell receptor (beta chain). The antigen is undetermined. The data were produced by immunoSEQ multiplex PCR, yet TCRdb's version contains in-frame clones alone and is incomplete. This sample has about 62,000 clones, with around nine tenths found just once. This entry comes from a study of a mutant IDH1 vaccine in newly diagnosed glioma. Overall study context: Before enrollment, patients got radiotherapy alone, temozolomide alone, or mostly the combination.

Time point denoted: week 11, during vaccination. A 20-mer mutant IDH1 peptide at 300 ug was injected subcutaneously with topical imiquimod. Donor diagnoses consisted of new WHO grade 3 or 4 IDH1-mutant, ATRX-lost astrocytomas. Deletions cut 7 bases from V and 6 bases from J, with 7 bases between. This CDR3 is built from 11 residues. The TCR was taken from a man aged 35 to 55 with glioma. This chain joins TRBV23-1 and TRBJ2-1; D unresolved. TRBV23-1 is an ORF; its function is uncertain. The sequences come from PBMCs, collected from a glioma patient whose treatment included an IDH1 peptide vaccine. CDR3 sequence (DNA): TGCGCCAGCACCTCGGGCAATGAGCAGTTCTTC. Its translation is CASTSGNEQFF.